Below, 5 T cell receptor beta chains from the same sample are listed, as sequenced in a study of blood T cells in healthy people across ages. A second PCR, run for roughly 7 to 11 cycles, used a sample-barcoded 5' primer plus a J-beta primer mix. TCRdb recomputed calls from the 5' RACE reads with MiXCR, one row per CDR3 protein. The data show some 1.5 million distinct CDR3 sequences, under 55% seen once. Sequencing was carried out using blood. The source of these receptors is a woman under 30 in good health.

This clonotype was picked up a small number of times. The gene calls are TRBV5-1 and TRBJ2-3, with 7 nucleotides matching TRBD2. This CDR3 spans 16 amino acids. Germline V gene data show CDR1 as SGHRS and CDR2 as YFSETQ. The J segment lost 5 bases and the V segment lost 4 bases, leaving 13 bases of the junction unmatched. CDR3 protein: CASSHELGGEGDTQYF. For the CDR3, the DNA is TGCGCCAGCAGCCATGAACTCGGCGGGGAGGGAGATACGCAGTATTTT.

In this sample, this clonotype turned up a few times. V usage is TRBV4-1 and J usage is TRBJ2-7, with TRBD2 matching over 9 bases. This CDR3 has 16 amino acids. From germline, CDR1 is MGHRA and CDR2 YSYEKL. Trimming took 4 bases from V and 2 from J; bases not matched to a gene: 9. The CDR3 region is CASSPMRLAGPYEQYF. In nucleotides, the CDR3 is TGCGCCAGCAGCCCTATGAGGCTAGCGGGACCCTACGAGCAGTACTTC.

The rearrangement joins TRBV27 to TRBJ2-4; no reliable D call. Gene TRBJ2-7 matches the end of the DNA better, so the J call may be wrong. CDR1 and CDR2 (germline): MNHEY, SMNVEV (reference sequence). The CDR3 length is 13 residues. The CDR3 loop is CASSLFPAAEQYF. The CDR3 DNA follows: TGTGCCAGCAGTTTATTTCCAGCCGCCGAGCAGTACTTC.

The chain has TRBV20-1 and TRBJ1-4, with TRBD1 matching over 11 bases. Per germline, CDR1 DFQATT and CDR2 SNEGSKA (reference sequence). V dropped 0 bases and J dropped 5; count of bases not matched to a gene: 8. The length of the CDR3 is 17 residues. The CDR3 nucleotides are TGCAGTGCTAGAGAAACTAGGACAGGGGGCCCGAATGAAAAACTGTTTTTT. Protein product: CSARETRTGGPNEKLFF.

The rearrangement uses TRBV7-2 and TRBJ2-7; 11 bases match TRBD2. V was clipped by 3 bases and J by 4 bases; unmatched bases: 11. CDR3 size: 17 residues. From germline, CDR1 is SGHTA and CDR2 FQGNSA. CDR3 in amino acids: CASSFVAAGLAEYEQYF. The CDR3 DNA is TGTGCCAGCAGCTTCGTAGCCGCGGGACTAGCGGAATACGAGCAGTACTTC.